The table lists the clone carrying this T cell receptor beta chain with many counts. The sample comes from a study of T cells in Graves' hyperthyroidism and ophthalmopathy. Amplification of TCR beta CDR3 regions was performed using RNA transcripts as template. The HTBI primer set drove a first-round RT-PCR of the TCR CDR3. TCRdb redid the calling of the multiplex PCR reads with MiXCR, one entry per CDR3 protein. The sample lists some 180,000 distinct CDR3 sequences, approximately 17% occurring once. In patients aged 18 to 65, hyperthyroidism was newly diagnosed, with duration under 2 months. V lost 7 bases and J lost 4, with 24 bases in between. CDR3 size: 17 residues. Germline CDR1 KGHDR, CDR2 SFDVKD.

V usage is TRBV24-1 and J usage is TRBJ1-2; D is perhaps TRBD1 (6 bases). The source material was blood. This TCR was recovered from a woman aged 45-59 years with Graves' hyperthyroidism. The CDR3 is CATSGSGAGESVYGYTF. The CDR3 DNA reads TGTGCCACCAGCGGCTCCGGGGCAGGGGAATCCGTCTATGGCTACACCTTC.